Following are 18 T cell receptor beta chains from one sample sequenced in a study of technical replicates of blood from a handful of donors. TCRdb keeps only in-frame clones here, not all; method: immunoSEQ multiplex PCR. The repertoire has 79,000 or so clones, roughly 90% of them found once; the top ten carry 0.2% to 0.25%. The sequenced sample consisted of T cells isolated from PBMCs. The receptor set was obtained from a human donor in good health.

The chain is built from TRBV5-1 and TRBJ1-5; TRBD1 is a possible D gene (5 bases). The V end was cut by 4 bases, the J end by 4 bases, with 12 bases between. There are 14 residues in the CDR3. Per germline, CDR1 SGHRS and CDR2 YFSETQ. CDR3 region: CASSSDSRNQPQHF. The CDR3 region has the DNA TGCGCCAGCAGCAGCGACAGCCGTAATCAGCCCCAGCATTTT. Together with reference TRBV5-1 and TRBJ1-5, the CDR3 gives the full variable domain: KAGVTQTPRYLIKTRGQQVTLSCSPISGHRSVSWYQQTPGQGLQFLFEYFSETQRNKGNFPGRFSGRQFSNSRSEMNVSTLELGDSALYLCASSSDSRNQPQHFGDGTRLSIL.

The CDR3 DNA reads TGTGCCAGCAGCCTTCCTGGGGGAGGGGGGAGGGCGGTGGATACGCAGTATTTT. Its translation: CASSLPGGGGRAVDTQYF. The chain combines TRBV4-2 with TRBJ2-3, with D perhaps TRBD2 (7 bases). The CDR3 contains 18 residues. Germline CDR1 reads LGHNA; CDR2 reads YNFKEQ. Trimming cost V 4 bases and J 6 bases, with 26 bases left between them.

This chain joins TRBV2 and TRBJ1-3; possibly TRBD1 for D (5 bases). The length of the CDR3 is 15 residues. Trimming removed 5 bases from V and 0 bases from J, with 11 bases in between. Per the germline V gene, CDR1 is SNHLY and CDR2 is FYNNEI. The CDR3 coding sequence is TGTGCCAGCAGTCGGGACTCAAGCTCTGGAAACACCATATATTTT. Its translation is CASSRDSSSGNTIYF.

The V gene is TRBV6-1, the J gene TRBJ2-6; D unclear. Germline CDR1 and CDR2: MNHNS and SASEGT. The V end lost 1 base, the J end lost 3 bases, and 7 bases lay between the germline ends. This CDR3 is built from 15 residues. The CDR3 region is CASSEVGIGANVLTF. CDR3 bases: TGTGCCAGCAGTGAAGTCGGTATTGGGGCCAACGTCCTGACTTTC.

The chain combines TRBV4-1 with TRBJ1-2; D is perhaps TRBD1 (5 bases). Looked up from germline, CDR1 is MGHRA and CDR2 is YSYEKL. The CDR3 sequence is 15 residues long. V was clipped by 0 bases and J by 5 bases, with 13 bases between them. The CDR3 coding sequence is TGCGCCAGCAGCCAAGATCTATCAGGGCGGTATGGCTACACCTTC. It is translated as CASSQDLSGRYGYTF.

This chain links TRBV5-1 with TRBJ2-2; tentatively, D is TRBD1 (6 bases). Trimming removed 1 base from V and 3 bases from J, with 10 bases in between. CDR3 length: 15 amino acids. Germline V lookup: CDR1 SGHRS, CDR2 YFSETQ. CDR3 sequence: CASSLTGTDTGELFF. As DNA, the CDR3 is TGCGCCAGCAGCTTGACAGGGACCGACACCGGGGAGCTGTTTTTT.

The chain's CDR3 is CASSLTETYEQYF. Written as DNA, the CDR3 is TGTGCCAGCAGCTTAACGGAGACCTACGAGCAGTACTTC. This chain uses TRBV7-9 with TRBJ2-7; D uncertain. V lost 2 bases to trimming and J lost 2 bases, with 7 bases between them. The CDR3 is made up of 13 amino acids. CDR1 and CDR2 from the germline V gene are SEHNR and FQNEAQ (reference sequence).

This rearrangement joins TRBV4-2 to TRBJ2-6; the D gene is possibly TRBD2 (7 bases). The V and J ends lost 0 bases and 2 bases respectively, with 14 bases between them. Per germline, CDR1 LGHNA and CDR2 YNFKEQ. This CDR3 contains 18 residues. CDR3 bases: TGTGCCAGCAGCCAAGACGGGGGGCGCCTTACTGGGGCCAACGTCCTGACTTTC. Translating gives CASSQDGGRLTGANVLTF.

The rearrangement uses TRBV11-3 and TRBJ1-1, with TRBD1 as a possible D gene (5 bases). V dropped 1 base and J dropped 1 base, with 13 bases sitting between them. The CDR3 length is 16 residues. The germline V gene has CDR1 SGHNT and CDR2 YENEEA. For the CDR3, the DNA is TGTGCCAGCAGCTTAGGGGCCTGGGGGGGGAACACTGAAGCTTTCTTT. Its protein is CASSLGAWGGNTEAFF.

The gene calls are TRBV27 and TRBJ1-4, with TRBD1 matching over 7 bases. Germline-derived CDR1 and CDR2 are MNHEY and SMNVEV (reference sequence). The CDR3 consists of 17 residues. V dropped 4 bases and J dropped 0; count of bases not matched to a gene: 8. CDR3 sequence: CASSSRQGEATNEKLFF. The DNA of the CDR3 is TGTGCCAGCAGTTCTCGACAGGGAGAAGCAACTAATGAAAAACTGTTTTTT. The whole variable domain, filled in from reference TRBV27 and TRBJ1-4, reads EAQVTQNPRYLITVTGKKLTVTCSQNMNHEYMSWYRQDPGLGLRQIYYSMNVEVTDKGDVPEGYKVSRKEKRNFPLILESPSPNQTSLYFCASSSRQGEATNEKLFFGSGTQLSVL.

This chain uses TRBV5-1 with TRBJ2-5; D uncertain. CDR3 length equals 14 residues. Trimming left V 1 base short and J 5 bases short, with 12 bases between. Germline V CDR1 and CDR2: SGHRS, YFSETQ. This CDR3 is CASSLNWAPETQYF. CDR3 coding DNA: TGCGCCAGCAGCTTGAACTGGGCGCCGGAGACCCAGTACTTC. Filled out from reference TRBV5-1 and TRBJ2-5, the complete variable domain reads KAGVTQTPRYLIKTRGQQVTLSCSPISGHRSVSWYQQTPGQGLQFLFEYFSETQRNKGNFPGRFSGRQFSNSRSEMNVSTLELGDSALYLCASSLNWAPETQYFGPGTRLLVL.

This clone was recorded once. The V gene is TRBV28, the J gene TRBJ2-1; 13 nucleotides agree with TRBD2. The V and J ends lost 6 bases and 2 bases, in that order; junction bases with no gene match: 4. Germline CDR1 and CDR2: MDHEN and SYDVKM. There are 16 residues in the CDR3. CDR3 DNA sequence: TGTGCCAGCAGAGAACTAGCGGGAGGGCCCTACAATGAGCAGTTCTTC. Protein product: CASRELAGGPYNEQFF.

The chain uses TRBV9 and TRBJ2-7; 8 nucleotides line up with TRBD2. Germline V gene sequence: CDR1 SGDLS, CDR2 YYNGEE. CDR3 length equals 18 residues. V dropped 3 bases and J dropped 7; count of bases not matched to a gene: 21. The CDR3 spells CASSGSRSPGREVGEQYF. CDR3 in DNA: TGTGCCAGCAGCGGATCCCGTTCCCCGGGGCGGGAGGTAGGGGAGCAGTACTTC.

V is TRBV7-3 and J is TRBJ2-3; no clear D gene. Germline values: CDR1 SGHTA, CDR2 FQGTGA. The CDR3 is 13 residues long. With 2 bases removed from V and 1 base from J, the gap between germline ends came to 4 bases. The CDR3 here is CASSLLGTDTQYF. The CDR3 DNA sequence: TGTGCCAGCAGCTTACTCGGCACAGATACGCAGTATTTT.

This sequence joins TRBV6-1 and TRBJ1-2; 7 nucleotides align to TRBD1. CDR1 is MNHNS and CDR2 is SASEGT in the germline V gene. CDR3 length equals 13 residues. Trimming took 3 bases from V and 7 from J; bases not matched to a gene: 5. CDR3 in amino acids: CASSEDRYGGYTF. CDR3 nucleotides: TGTGCCAGCAGTGAGGACAGGTATGGTGGCTACACCTTC.

The table lists this clone with a count of one. The chain uses TRBV6-5 and TRBJ2-7; D is perhaps TRBD2 (5 bases). The CDR3 has 13 residues. Per the germline V gene, CDR1 is MNHEY and CDR2 is SVGAGI. The V end was cut by 5 bases, the J end by 1 base, with 9 bases between. CDR3 region: CASSKPGSYEQYF. The CDR3 bases are TGTGCCAGCAGTAAACCGGGATCCTACGAGCAGTACTTC.

The chain joins TRBV5-1 to TRBJ1-1, with D maybe TRBD1 (6 bases). The V end was cut by 3 bases, the J end by 1 base, with 7 bases between. Germline-derived CDR1 and CDR2 are SGHRS and YFSETQ. The CDR3 runs to 13 residues. CDR3 residues: CASSYRANTEAFF. CDR3 coding DNA: TGCGCCAGCAGCTACAGGGCGAACACTGAAGCTTTCTTT.

The chain joins TRBV29-1 to TRBJ2-7; D is ambiguous. Germline V gives CDR1 SQVTM, CDR2 ANQGSEA. The CDR3 spans 10 residues. V was trimmed by 4 bases and J by 3 bases, leaving 4 bases between them. The CDR3 DNA is TGCAGCGTTGTCCACTACGAGCAGTACTTC. Its translation is CSVVHYEQYF.